The T cell receptor beta chain described here comes from a study of T cell changes during pregnancy in multiple sclerosis. Using immunoSEQ multiplex PCR, the repertoire was profiled, and TCRdb retains in-frame clones only, with some absent. The sample lists under 35,000 clones, 89% occurring once. Looked up from germline, CDR1 is LNHDA and CDR2 is SQIVND (reference sequence). Trimming took 5 bases from V and 6 from J; bases not matched to a gene: 9. CDR3 length: 15 residues. The receptor's source is a female donor with multiple sclerosis, enrolled in a pregnancy study. Specimen: CD8+ T cells from peripheral blood mononuclear cells, collected in the second trimester of pregnancy. The chain carries TRBV19 and TRBJ1-3; TRBD1 agrees at 8 bases. The CDR3 sequence: CASSVSGGPLNTIYF. The CDR3 coding sequence is TGTGCCAGTAGTGTGTCAGGGGGCCCCTTAAACACCATATATTTT.